Below, one TCR beta chain is given with its context. The sample belongs to a study of blood T cell repertoires in COVID-19. Study background: Donors in the United States, Italy and Spain gave samples during acute or convalescent COVID-19.

Recovered Cohort 3 donors showed two negative PCRs, clearance, or symptom resolution. Measured with immunoSEQ multiplex PCR; TCRdb has only the in-frame clones, and not every one. The repertoire consists of some 320,000 clones, with roughly nine tenths occurring once and the leading ten covering 4% to 6%. This CDR3 has 17 residues. Per germline, CDR1 KGHSH and CDR2 LQKENI. V was trimmed by 6 bases and J by 2 bases, leaving 21 bases between them. The receptor's source is a man aged 55 to 70 who had recovered from COVID-19. The rearrangement links TRBV18 to TRBJ2-3, with TRBD1 as a possible D gene (6 bases). Specimen: PBMCs or T cells enriched from blood (not recorded which). DNA for the CDR3: TGTGCCAGCTCCCGCTCGGACAGCAGAGGGATCACAGATACGCAGTATTTT. Translation gives CASSRSDSRGITDTQYF.